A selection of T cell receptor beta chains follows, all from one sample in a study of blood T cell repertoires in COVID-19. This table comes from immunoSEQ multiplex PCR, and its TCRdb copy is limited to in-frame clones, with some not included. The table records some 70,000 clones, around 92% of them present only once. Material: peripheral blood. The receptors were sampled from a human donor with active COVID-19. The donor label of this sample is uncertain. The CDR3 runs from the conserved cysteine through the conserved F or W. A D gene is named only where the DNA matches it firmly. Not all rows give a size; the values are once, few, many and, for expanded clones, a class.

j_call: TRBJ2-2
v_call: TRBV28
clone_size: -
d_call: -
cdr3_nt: TGTGCCAGCAGCCCCAGTAACACCGGGGAGCTGTTTTTT
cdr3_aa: CASSPSNTGELFF

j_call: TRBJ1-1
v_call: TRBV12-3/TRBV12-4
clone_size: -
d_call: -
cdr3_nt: TGTGCCAGCAGTTTTGGCATTTGGACTGAAGCTTTCTTT
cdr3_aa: CASSFGIWTEAFF

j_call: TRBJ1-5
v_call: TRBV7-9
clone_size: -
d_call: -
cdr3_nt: TGTGCCAGCAGCAGACAGGATAGTCCCAATCAGCCCCAGCATTTT
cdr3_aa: CASSRQDSPNQPQHF

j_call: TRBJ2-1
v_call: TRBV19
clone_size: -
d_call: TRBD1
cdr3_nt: TGTGCCAGCAACACTCAGGGGGACTCCTACAATGAGCAGTTCTTC
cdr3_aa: CASNTQGDSYNEQFF

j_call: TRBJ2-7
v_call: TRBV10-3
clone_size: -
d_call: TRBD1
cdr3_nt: TGTGCCATCAGTGACTTAACTAGACAGGGCTCCTACGAGCAGTACTTC
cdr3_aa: CAISDLTRQGSYEQYF

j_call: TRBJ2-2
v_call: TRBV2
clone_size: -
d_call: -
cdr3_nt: TGTGCCAGCAGTGGACAGGGAGGCACCGGGGAGCTGTTTTTT
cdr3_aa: CASSGQGGTGELFF

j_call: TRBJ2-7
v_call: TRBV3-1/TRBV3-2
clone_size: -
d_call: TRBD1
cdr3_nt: TGTGCCAGCAGCCAAGACAGGACAGGCCGAACCTACGAGCAGTACTTC
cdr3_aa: CASSQDRTGRTYEQYF

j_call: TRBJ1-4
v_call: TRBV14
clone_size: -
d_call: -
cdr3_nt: TGTGCCAGCAGCCAAGATCTCAAGAAGGGAGGCGAAAAACTGTTTTTT
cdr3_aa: CASSQDLKKGGEKLFF

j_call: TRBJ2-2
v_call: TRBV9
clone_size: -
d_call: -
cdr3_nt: TGTGCCAGCAGCGTAGGTGCGGACGGGGAGCTGTTTTTT
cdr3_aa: CASSVGADGELFF

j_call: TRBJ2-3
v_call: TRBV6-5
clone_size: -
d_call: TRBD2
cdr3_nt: TGTGCCAGCAGTTACGTACTAGCGGGAGGTACAGATACGCAGTATTTT
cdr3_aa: CASSYVLAGGTDTQYF

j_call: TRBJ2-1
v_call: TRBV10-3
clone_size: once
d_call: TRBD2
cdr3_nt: TGTGCCATCAGTGGTGCTAGCGGCAGCTCCTACAATGAGCAGTTCTTC
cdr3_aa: CAISGASGSSYNEQFF

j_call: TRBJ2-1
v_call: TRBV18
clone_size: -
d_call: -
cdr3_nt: TGTGCCAGCTCGCCGCAGGGCAATGAGCAGTTCTTC
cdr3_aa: CASSPQGNEQFF

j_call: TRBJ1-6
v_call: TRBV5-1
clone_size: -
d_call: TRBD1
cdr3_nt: TGCGCCAGCAGCTTGGGCGCAGGGGGGCAGGATTCACCCCTCCACTTT
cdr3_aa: CASSLGAGGQDSPLHF

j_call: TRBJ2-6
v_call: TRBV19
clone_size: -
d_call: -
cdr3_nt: TGTGCCAGTAGTATAGACGAGAACTCTGGGGCCAACGTCCTGACTTTC
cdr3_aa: CASSIDENSGANVLTF

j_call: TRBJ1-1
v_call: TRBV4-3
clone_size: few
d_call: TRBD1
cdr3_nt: TGCGCCAGCAGCCAAGATTCGGACAGGGGGCTCACTGAAGCTTTCTTT
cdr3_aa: CASSQDSDRGLTEAFF

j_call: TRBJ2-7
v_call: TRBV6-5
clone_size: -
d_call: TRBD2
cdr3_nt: TGTGCCAGCAGTTACTCTTTAGCGGGAGGGGACGAGCAGTACTTC
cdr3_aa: CASSYSLAGGDEQYF

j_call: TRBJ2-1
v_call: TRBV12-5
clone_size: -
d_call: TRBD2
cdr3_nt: TGTGCTAGTGGACAGGGTTTAGCGGGAGTGAAGCAGTTCTTC
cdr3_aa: CASGQGLAGVKQFF

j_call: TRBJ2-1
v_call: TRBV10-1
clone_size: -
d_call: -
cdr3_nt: TGCGCCAGCAGTGAGTCCCTAGTCACAATGAATGAGCAGTTCTTC
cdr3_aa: CASSESLVTMNEQFF

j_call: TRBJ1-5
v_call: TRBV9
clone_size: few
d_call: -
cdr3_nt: TGTGCCAGCAGCGTAGGTGGCAGGCCCAATCAGCCCCAGCATTTT
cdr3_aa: CASSVGGRPNQPQHF

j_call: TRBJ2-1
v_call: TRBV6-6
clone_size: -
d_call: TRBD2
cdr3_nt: TGTGCCAGCAGGACTAGCGGGACCGATGAGCAGTTCTTC
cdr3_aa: CASRTSGTDEQFF

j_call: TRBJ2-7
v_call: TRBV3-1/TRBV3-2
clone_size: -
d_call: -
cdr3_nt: TGTGCCAGCAGCCAAGACCGTTGGGACACGCAGTACTTC
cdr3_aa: CASSQDRWDTQYF

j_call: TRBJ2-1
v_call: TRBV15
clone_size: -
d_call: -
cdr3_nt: TGTGCCACCAGCAGAGATCGTCGTTCCTACAATGAGCAGTTCTTC
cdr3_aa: CATSRDRRSYNEQFF

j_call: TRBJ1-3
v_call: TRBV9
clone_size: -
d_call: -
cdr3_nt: TGTGCCAGCGGACAGAGCTCTGGAAACACCATATATTTT
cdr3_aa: CASGQSSGNTIYF